This TCR beta chain was identified during a study of identical twins. This clonotype was found many times. As yet, its antigen is unknown. Each cDNA held unique molecular identifiers, and template switching gave it a universal primer site. Using its own MiXCR run on the 5' RACE reads, TCRdb lists one record per CDR3 protein. The table lists fewer than 650,000 distinct CDR3 sequences, roughly 9.5% of them singletons. Germline CDR1 and CDR2: MDHEN and SYDVKM. V was pared by 2 bases and J by 6 bases, with 17 bases between. The CDR3 is made up of 15 amino acids. General study points: Within beta out-of-frame sequences, the excess sharing observed between twins was weaker. In cord blood, abundant beta clonotypes had fewer insertions; memory showed no trend.

This sample also appeared in a second study, on yellow fever vaccine responses in identical twins.

This receptor was taken from a woman aged 18 to 35 in good health. Sequencing was performed on PBMCs. V is TRBV28 and J is TRBJ2-7, with D tentatively TRBD2 (5 bases). The CDR3 DNA sequence: TGTGCCAGCAGTTTAATGAGGGTCCAACGTCCCGAGCAGTACTTC. It is translated as CASSLMRVQRPEQYF.